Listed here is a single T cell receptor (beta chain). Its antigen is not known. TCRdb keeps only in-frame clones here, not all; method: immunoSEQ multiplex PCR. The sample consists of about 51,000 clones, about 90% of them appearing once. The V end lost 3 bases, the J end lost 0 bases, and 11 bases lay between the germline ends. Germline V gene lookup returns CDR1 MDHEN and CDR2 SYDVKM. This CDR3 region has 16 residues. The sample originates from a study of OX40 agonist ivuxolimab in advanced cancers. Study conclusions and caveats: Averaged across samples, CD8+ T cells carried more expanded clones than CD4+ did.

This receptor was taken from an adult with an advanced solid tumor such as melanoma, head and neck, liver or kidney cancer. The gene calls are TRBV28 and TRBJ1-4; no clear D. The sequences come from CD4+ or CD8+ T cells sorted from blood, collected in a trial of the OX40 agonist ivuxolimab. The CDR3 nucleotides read TGTGCCAGCAGTTTTTGGGGAAGGACAACTAATGAAAAACTGTTTTTT. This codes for CASSFWGRTTNEKLFF. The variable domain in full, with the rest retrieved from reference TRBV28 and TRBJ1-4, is DVKVTQSSRYLVKRTGEKVFLECVQDMDHENMFWYRQDPGLGLRLIYFSYDVKMKEKGDIPEGYSVSREKKERFSLILESASTNQTSMYLCASSFWGRTTNEKLFFGSGTQLSVL.